This T cell receptor (beta chain) was captured by sequencing in a study of T cells in Graves' hyperthyroidism and ophthalmopathy. Study-wide findings and caveats: Also found in blood were most expanded thyroid clonotypes above 0.001.

Looked up from germline, CDR1 is SGHRS and CDR2 is YFSETQ. This CDR3 comprises 14 residues. J lost 2 bases, V lost 3 bases, and 4 bases had no gene match. This clonotype was recorded many times. What it recognizes is unknown. RNA transcripts yielded amplified TCR beta CDR3 regions. HTBI primers were the set used in a first-round RT-PCR of the TCR CDR3. TCRdb redid the calling of the multiplex PCR reads with MiXCR, one entry per CDR3 protein. The top ten hold 35% of the sample, which has approximately 250,000 distinct CDR3 sequences, around 24% seen once. The sequencing sample was made of blood. The V and J genes are TRBV5-1 and TRBJ1-2, with 7 bases lining up with TRBD1. The clonotype comes from a woman aged 35 to 49 with Graves' ophthalmopathy. CDR3 nucleotides: TGCGCCAGCAGCTCACAGGGACAGAACTATGGCTACACCTTC. It is translated as CASSSQGQNYGYTF.